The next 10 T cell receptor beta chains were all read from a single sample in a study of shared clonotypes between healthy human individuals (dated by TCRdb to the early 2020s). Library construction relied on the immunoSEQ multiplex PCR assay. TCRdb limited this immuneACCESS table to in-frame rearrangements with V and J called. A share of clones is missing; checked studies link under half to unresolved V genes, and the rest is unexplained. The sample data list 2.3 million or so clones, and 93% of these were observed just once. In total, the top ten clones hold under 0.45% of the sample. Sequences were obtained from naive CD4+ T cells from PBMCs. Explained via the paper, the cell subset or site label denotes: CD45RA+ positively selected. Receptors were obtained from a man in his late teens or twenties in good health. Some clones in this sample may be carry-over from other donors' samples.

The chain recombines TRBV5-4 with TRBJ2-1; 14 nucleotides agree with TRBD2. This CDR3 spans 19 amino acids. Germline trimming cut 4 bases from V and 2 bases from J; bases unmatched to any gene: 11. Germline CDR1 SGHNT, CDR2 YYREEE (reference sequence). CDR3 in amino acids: CASSRGLAGGPSAYNEQFF. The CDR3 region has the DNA TGTGCCAGCAGCCGCGGACTAGCGGGAGGTCCCAGTGCCTACAATGAGCAGTTCTTC. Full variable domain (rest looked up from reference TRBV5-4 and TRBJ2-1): ETGVTQSPTHLIKTRGQQVTLRCSSQSGHNTVSWYQQALGQGPQFIFQYYREEENGRGNFPPRFSGLQFPNYSSELNVNALELDDSALYLCASSRGLAGGPSAYNEQFFGPGTRLTVL.

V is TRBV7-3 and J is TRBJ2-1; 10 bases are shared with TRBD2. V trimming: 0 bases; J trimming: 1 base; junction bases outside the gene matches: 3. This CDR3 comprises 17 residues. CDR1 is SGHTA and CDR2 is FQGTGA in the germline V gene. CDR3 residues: CASSLTPTSGSYNEQFF. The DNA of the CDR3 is TGTGCCAGCAGCTTAACCCCGACTAGCGGGTCCTACAATGAGCAGTTCTTC. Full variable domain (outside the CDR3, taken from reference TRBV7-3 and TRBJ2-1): GAGVSQTPSNKVTEKGKYVELRCDPISGHTALYWYRQSLGQGPEFLIYFQGTGAADDSGLPNDRFFAVRPEGSVSTLKIQRTERGDSAVYLCASSLTPTSGSYNEQFFGPGTRLTVL.

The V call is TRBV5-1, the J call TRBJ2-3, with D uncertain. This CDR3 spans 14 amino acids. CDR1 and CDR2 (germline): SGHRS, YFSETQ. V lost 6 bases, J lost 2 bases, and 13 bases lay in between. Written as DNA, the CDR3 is TGCGCCAGCACAGTTGGGCGGCTCACAGATACGCAGTATTTT. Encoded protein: CASTVGRLTDTQYF. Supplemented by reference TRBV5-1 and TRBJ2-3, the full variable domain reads KAGVTQTPRYLIKTRGQQVTLSCSPISGHRSVSWYQQTPGQGLQFLFEYFSETQRNKGNFPGRFSGRQFSNSRSEMNVSTLELGDSALYLCASTVGRLTDTQYFGPGTRLTVL.

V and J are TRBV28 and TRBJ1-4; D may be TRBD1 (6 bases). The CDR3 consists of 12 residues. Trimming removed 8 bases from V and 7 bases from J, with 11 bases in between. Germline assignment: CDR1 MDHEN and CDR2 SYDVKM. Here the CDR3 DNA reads TGTGCCAGCCTAACACAGGGTGAAAAACTGTTTTTT. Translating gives CASLTQGEKLFF.

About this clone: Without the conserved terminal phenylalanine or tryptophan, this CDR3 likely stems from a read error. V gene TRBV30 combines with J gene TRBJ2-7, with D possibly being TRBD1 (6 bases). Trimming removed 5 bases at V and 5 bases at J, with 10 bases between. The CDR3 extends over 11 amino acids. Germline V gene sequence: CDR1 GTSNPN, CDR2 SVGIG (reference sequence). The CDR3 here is CAWGGSDEQYL. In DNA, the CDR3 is TGTGCCTGGGGGGGCTCGGACGAGCAGTACCTC.

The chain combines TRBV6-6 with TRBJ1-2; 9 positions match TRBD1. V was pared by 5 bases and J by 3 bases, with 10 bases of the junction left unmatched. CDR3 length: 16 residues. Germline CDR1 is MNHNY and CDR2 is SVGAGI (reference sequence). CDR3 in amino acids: CASSASRDRVDYGYTF. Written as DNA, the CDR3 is TGTGCCAGCAGTGCCTCCCGGGACAGGGTGGACTATGGCTACACCTTC.

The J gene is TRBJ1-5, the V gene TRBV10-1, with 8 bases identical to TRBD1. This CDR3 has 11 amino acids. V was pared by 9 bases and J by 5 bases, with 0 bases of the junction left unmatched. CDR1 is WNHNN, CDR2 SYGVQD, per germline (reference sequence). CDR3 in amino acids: CARTGDQPQHF. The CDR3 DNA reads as TGCGCCAGGACAGGGGATCAGCCCCAGCATTTT.

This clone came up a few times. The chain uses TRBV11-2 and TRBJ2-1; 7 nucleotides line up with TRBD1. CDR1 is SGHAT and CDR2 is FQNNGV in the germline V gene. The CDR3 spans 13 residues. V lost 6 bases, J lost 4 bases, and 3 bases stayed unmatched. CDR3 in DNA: TGTGCCAGCAGGACAGGGCTTTACAATGAGCAGTTCTTC. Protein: CASRTGLYNEQFF.

The CDR3, as DNA: TGCGCCAGCAGCCAAGAACAGGGGGTGGCCTTTGAAGCTTTCTTT. The encoded protein is CASSQEQGVAFEAFF. The chain uses TRBV4-3 and TRBJ1-1, with TRBD1 identical over 8 bases. J gave up 7 bases and V 0 bases, and 7 bases lay outside the gene matches. CDR3 length equals 15 residues. Germline V CDR1 and CDR2: LGHNA, YSLEER.

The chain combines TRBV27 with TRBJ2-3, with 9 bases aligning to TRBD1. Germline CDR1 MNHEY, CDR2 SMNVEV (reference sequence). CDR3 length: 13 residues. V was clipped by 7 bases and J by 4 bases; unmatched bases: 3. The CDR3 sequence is CASKRTGADTQYF. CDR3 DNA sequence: TGTGCCAGCAAAAGGACAGGGGCAGATACGCAGTATTTT.